These 25 T cell receptor beta chains were sequenced from one sample in a study of blood T cells in healthy people across ages. Using a J-beta primer mix together with a sample-barcoded 5' primer, a second PCR was run for roughly 7 to 11 cycles. TCRdb itself ran the 5' RACE reads through MiXCR, one entry per CDR3 protein. This table has about 1.5 million distinct CDR3 sequences, 35% to 45% appearing once. Sample: blood. Receptors were obtained from a woman aged 18-29 years in good health.

The chain links TRBV4-2 to TRBJ2-7; tentative D call: TRBD1 (5 bases). The germline V and J ends were trimmed by 0 bases and 6 bases, with 15 bases remaining between them. This CDR3 is 15 amino acids long. CDR1 and CDR2 from the germline V gene are LGHNA and YNFKEQ. This CDR3 is CASSQDRRGRSEQYF. The CDR3 DNA sequence: TGTGCCAGCAGCCAAGATAGAAGGGGAAGAAGCGAGCAGTACTTC.

V is TRBV7-8 and J is TRBJ2-1; 7 bases are shared with TRBD2. The J call may be in error: the DNA end matches TRBJ2-7 better. Germline assignment: CDR1 SGHVS and CDR2 FQNEAQ. CDR3 size: 16 residues. The CDR3 DNA follows: TGTGCCAGCAGCTCACTGTTGGCTAGCGGTGAGGATGAGCAGTACTTC. Translation gives CASSSLLASGEDEQYF.

This chain joins TRBV10-3 and TRBJ2-7; D is unresolved. The V and J ends lost 0 bases and 0 bases respectively, with 9 bases between them. There are 15 residues in the CDR3. CDR1 ENHRY and CDR2 SYGVKD come from the germline V gene. The CDR3 loop reads CAISESGPSSYEQYF. DNA for the CDR3: TGTGCCATCAGTGAGTCCGGGCCGAGCTCCTACGAGCAGTACTTC.

The V call is TRBV27, the J call TRBJ2-1; 14 positions agree with TRBD2. The J call is uncertain, as TRBJ2-7 better fits the DNA end. Germline V gene data show CDR1 as MNHEY and CDR2 as SMNVEV (reference sequence). This CDR3 is 15 amino acids long. CDR3 in DNA: TGTGCCATCGGCGCCGGGACTAGCGGGAGCAATGAGCAGTACTTC. It codes for CAIGAGTSGSNEQYF.

The chain employs TRBV6-2 or TRBV6-3 and TRBJ2-1; no clear D gene. The germline V and J ends were trimmed by 0 bases and 0 bases, with 18 bases remaining between them. Germline V gene data show CDR1 as MNHEY and CDR2 as SVGEGT. This CDR3 comprises 19 residues. The CDR3 nucleotides are TGTGCCAGCAGTTACTCGAAGGGTGTCTCCGAAAGCTCCTACAATGAGCAGTTCTTC. It is translated as CASSYSKGVSESSYNEQFF.

This clonotype was observed at least ten times. In nucleotides, the CDR3 is TGCAGTGCTTTTGGGACCGGGAATACCTATGGCTACACCTTC. It translates to CSAFGTGNTYGYTF. The rearrangement links TRBV20-1 to TRBJ1-2; weak D call: TRBD1 (5 bases). The V gene's germline CDR1 is DFQATT and CDR2 SNEGSKA (reference sequence). The CDR3 is 14 amino acids. The germline V and J ends were trimmed by 5 bases and 4 bases, with 17 bases remaining between them.

Notes on this clonotype: One end of the junction fails to match germline, which may point to a read error. V and J are TRBV7-9 and TRBJ2-3; D not resolved. CDR3 length equals 16 residues. The V gene's germline CDR1 is SEHNR and CDR2 FQNEAQ (reference sequence). The CDR3 region is CAGSLGYGRELDTQYF. In nucleotides, the CDR3 is TGTGCCGGCAGCTTAGGATACGGACGAGAGCTGGATACGCAGTATTTT.

This clonotype showed up just a few times. The chain's CDR3 is CASSIPLNRQETQYF. DNA for the CDR3: TGTGCCAGCAGCATCCCCCTCAACAGGCAAGAGACCCAGTACTTC. V and J are TRBV5-6 and TRBJ2-5; tentative D call: TRBD1 (5 bases). Trimming pared 4 bases from V and 2 bases from J, leaving 15 bases between. Germline CDR1 and CDR2: SGHDT and YYEEEE. The CDR3 consists of 15 residues.

This clonotype was seen a few times. The CDR3 loop reads CASSQNYRRSSYEQYF. CDR3 bases: TGCGCCAGCAGCCAAAACTACCGTCGGAGCTCCTACGAGCAGTACTTC. The V gene is TRBV4-1, the J gene TRBJ2-7, with D uncertain. The germline V gene has CDR1 MGHRA and CDR2 YSYEKL. V shed 2 bases and J shed 0 bases, with 14 bases lying between them. CDR3 length: 16 residues.

The V call is TRBV2, the J call TRBJ2-7; D gene unclear. The CDR3 covers 13 residues. V was cut by 8 bases and J by 2 bases, with 13 bases left in between. The V gene's germline CDR1 is SNHLY and CDR2 FYNNEI. In DNA, the CDR3 is TGTGCCAGCTCCGAACATTCTACCTACGAGCAGTACTTC. Its protein product is CASSEHSTYEQYF.

This clonotype was observed a handful of times. The chain employs TRBV18 and TRBJ1-5, with 8 nucleotides matching TRBD1. Losses at the gene ends were 6 bases for V and 6 bases for J; bases not matched to a gene: 7. The CDR3 loop spans 14 amino acids. Germline CDR1 KGHSH, CDR2 LQKENI. This CDR3 is CASSYGTGSQPQHF. The DNA of the CDR3 is TGTGCCAGCTCGTACGGGACAGGAAGTCAGCCCCAGCATTTT. Full variable domain (remainder filled in from reference TRBV18 and TRBJ1-5): NAGVMQNPRHLVRRRGQEARLRCSPMKGHSHVYWYRQLPEEGLKFMVYLQKENIIDESGMPKERFSAEFPKEGPSILRIQQVVRGDSAAYFCASSYGTGSQPQHFGDGTRLSIL.

There are many counts of this clonotype. The chain has TRBV4-1 and TRBJ1-1, with D perhaps matching TRBD1 (5 bases). CDR1 and CDR2 (germline): MGHRA, YSYEKL. V was clipped by 3 bases and J by 2 bases, with 13 bases between them. CDR3 length: 15 amino acids. The CDR3 region has the DNA TGCGCCAGCAGCCAGCCGACCGGGGGAAACACTGAAGCTTTCTTT. It specifies CASSQPTGGNTEAFF.

The chain is built from TRBV4-1 and TRBJ2-7; D is uncertain. CDR3 length: 14 residues. Germline-derived CDR1 and CDR2 are MGHRA and YSYEKL. V lost 0 bases and J lost 3, with 9 bases in between. CDR3 residues: CASSQDNSGYEQYF. CDR3 in DNA: TGCGCCAGCAGCCAAGATAATTCCGGCTACGAGCAGTACTTC.

This clonotype has ten or more counts. The chain joins TRBV20-1 to TRBJ2-5, with D perhaps TRBD2 (5 bases). This CDR3 region has 12 residues. CDR1 and CDR2 (germline): DFQATT, SNEGSKA (reference sequence). The V end was cut by 0 bases, the J end by 5 bases, with 7 bases between. CDR3 bases: TGCAGTGCTAGAGATCGGGGTGAGACCCAGTACTTC. This codes for CSARDRGETQYF.

This clonotype was counted many times. J is TRBJ2-7 and V is TRBV10-3; TRBD2 is a possible D gene (5 bases). The germline V gene has CDR1 ENHRY and CDR2 SYGVKD. CDR3 length equals 15 residues. Trimming took 2 bases from V and 5 from J, leaving 16 bases between them. The CDR3: CAISEPYTRPHEQYF. The CDR3 DNA sequence: TGTGCCATCAGTGAGCCCTATACTAGACCCCACGAGCAGTACTTC.

V usage is TRBV20-1 and J usage is TRBJ2-1; 14 nucleotides line up with TRBD2. The trim removed 5 bases at V and 3 bases at J, leaving 9 bases unmatched. The length of the CDR3 is 17 residues. The germline V gene has CDR1 DFQATT and CDR2 SNEGSKA (reference sequence). CDR3: CSAGSPGLAGVYNEQFF. For the CDR3, the DNA is TGCAGTGCTGGTTCACCGGGACTAGCGGGGGTCTACAATGAGCAGTTCTTC.

The table lists this clonotype with a few counts. The rearrangement links TRBV7-2 to TRBJ1-1; TRBD1 agrees at 7 bases. This CDR3 region has 14 residues. The germline gives CDR1 SGHTA, CDR2 FQGNSA. The junction had 3 bases not matched to a gene; V was cut back by 2 bases and J by 3 bases. The CDR3 loop reads CASSLRGGDTEAFF. Written as DNA, the CDR3 is TGTGCCAGCAGCTTAAGAGGGGGCGACACTGAAGCTTTCTTT. Looking up the rest from reference TRBV7-2 and TRBJ1-1 gives the full variable domain: GAGVSQSPSNKVTEKGKDVELRCDPISGHTALYWYRQSLGQGLEFLIYFQGNSAPDKSGLPSDRFSAERTGGSVSTLTIQRTQQEDSAVYLCASSLRGGDTEAFFGQGTRLTVV.

This chain joins TRBV6-6 and TRBJ2-3; 7 nucleotides agree with TRBD2. Looked up from germline, CDR1 is MNHNY and CDR2 is SVGAGI (reference sequence). V trimming: 0 bases; J trimming: 1 base; junction bases outside the gene matches: 7. The CDR3 contains 17 residues. CDR3 residues: CASSYSGGGGGTDTQYF. Written as DNA, the CDR3 is TGTGCCAGCAGTTACTCGGGGGGGGGTGGGGGCACAGATACGCAGTATTTT.

Turning to this clonotype: Being one base from a much bigger clone, this may be a read error. J is TRBJ2-5 and V is TRBV12-3 or TRBV12-4; 8 nucleotides align to TRBD2. This CDR3 has 16 amino acids. Trimming cost V 4 bases and J 1 base; bases outside gene matches: 8. The CDR3 sequence is CASSSRAGVAQETQYF. The CDR3 DNA sequence: TGTGCCAGCAGTTCTCGAGCGGGGGTCGCCCAAGAGACCCAGTACTTC.

The V gene is TRBV28, the J gene TRBJ2-7; 9 nucleotides agree with TRBD1. The DNA end is a closer match to TRBJ2-5, so the J assignment may be wrong. The germline V gene encodes CDR1 MDHEN and CDR2 SYDVKM. CDR3 length equals 13 residues. The CDR3, as DNA: TGTGCCAGCGGGGACAGGGTGGGAGAGACCCAGTACTTC. This translates into CASGDRVGETQYF.

This clonotype was seen a few times. One junction end disagrees with the germline gene, perhaps due to a read error. V is TRBV6-6 and J is TRBJ1-2, with D perhaps TRBD1 (5 bases). This CDR3 spans 13 amino acids. The germline CDR1 and CDR2 sequences are MNHNY and SVGAGI (reference sequence). The CDR3 reads CASSYRGAYDYTF. The CDR3 nucleotides are TGTGCCAGCAGTTACCGCGGGGCCTATGACTACACCTTC.

This clonotype occurred a few times. V and J are TRBV6-2 or TRBV6-3 and TRBJ2-5; 9 bases fit TRBD2. This CDR3 has 19 residues. The V gene's germline CDR1 is MNHEY and CDR2 SVGEGT. The J segment lost 11 bases and the V segment lost 2 bases, leaving 24 bases of the junction unmatched. The DNA for the CDR3 is TGTGCCAGCAGTTACAGGGGGTCGCCTAGCGGGACACCCCTTGGGGAGCAGTACTTC. Protein sequence: CASSYRGSPSGTPLGEQYF.

This clonotype has a handful of counts. The rearrangement links TRBV9 to TRBJ2-1, with 9 nucleotides matching TRBD2. This CDR3 is 15 amino acids long. Germline V CDR1 and CDR2: SGDLS, YYNGEE. The V and J ends lost 3 bases and 6 bases, in that order; junction bases with no gene match: 7. CDR3 sequence reads: CASSGSGLAANEQFF. CDR3 nucleotides: TGTGCCAGCAGCGGGTCGGGACTAGCAGCCAATGAGCAGTTCTTC.

This clonotype was seen only a few times. This chain connects TRBV7-2 to TRBJ1-1; D is undetermined. CDR1 and CDR2 from the germline V gene are SGHTA and FQGNSA. V was trimmed by 1 base and J by 5 bases, leaving 17 bases between them. This CDR3 has 16 residues. CDR3: CASSLGVGRIRTEAFF. CDR3 nucleotide sequence: TGTGCCAGCAGCTTAGGGGTAGGCAGGATAAGAACTGAAGCTTTCTTT. Filled out from reference TRBV7-2 and TRBJ1-1, the complete variable domain reads GAGVSQSPSNKVTEKGKDVELRCDPISGHTALYWYRQSLGQGLEFLIYFQGNSAPDKSGLPSDRFSAERTGGSVSTLTIQRTQQEDSAVYLCASSLGVGRIRTEAFFGQGTRLTVV.

This clonotype was counted many times. The rearrangement joins TRBV7-9 to TRBJ2-2; TRBD1 matches 9 bases. This CDR3 comprises 15 residues. In germline, CDR1 is SEHNR, CDR2 FQNEAQ (reference sequence). V shed 4 bases, J shed 4 bases, and the junction held 4 bases outside the gene matches. The CDR3 region has the DNA TGTGCCAGCAGCTCGGACAGGGGAGCCACCGGGGAGCTGTTTTTT. This codes for CASSSDRGATGELFF.